Following are 24 T cell receptor beta chains from one sample sequenced in a study of spatial heterogeneity in lung cancer. TCRdb processed the 5' RACE reads anew with MiXCR; each CDR3 protein has one entry. The sample yields roughly 48,000 distinct CDR3 sequences, about 5.8% seen once. Time point defined: sample taken at primary tumor resection. Source: PBMCs, taken at surgery. These receptors were collected from a male donor with early-stage non-small cell lung cancer.

This clonotype has ten or more counts. The chain links TRBV19 to TRBJ1-3; possible D gene TRBD1, 6 bases. Trimming removed 8 bases from V and 0 bases from J, with 14 bases in between. Per the germline V gene, CDR1 is LNHDA and CDR2 is SQIVND (reference sequence). The CDR3 totals 15 residues. CDR3: CASEPDSPSGNTIYF. In DNA, the CDR3 is TGTGCCAGTGAACCGGACAGCCCCTCTGGAAACACCATATATTTT.

This clonotype was observed at least ten times. The rearrangement links TRBV27 to TRBJ2-6; D is unresolved. Germline V gives CDR1 MNHEY, CDR2 SMNVEV (reference sequence). The CDR3 has 14 amino acids. V was cut by 2 bases and J by 2 bases, with 4 bases left in between. CDR3 loop: CASSLAAGANVLTF. In nucleotides, the CDR3 is TGTGCCAGCAGTTTAGCAGCTGGGGCCAACGTCCTGACTTTC.

This clonotype was observed at least ten times. The V gene is TRBV6-2 or TRBV6-3, the J gene TRBJ2-1; the D gene is possibly TRBD2 (7 bases). There are 14 residues in the CDR3. Germline-derived CDR1 and CDR2 are MNHEY and SVGEGT. V was shortened by 7 bases and J by 4 bases, with 14 bases between the two germline ends. The CDR3 spells CASIRGAQYNEQFF. The CDR3 nucleotides are TGTGCCAGCATACGGGGGGCCCAATACAATGAGCAGTTCTTC.

This clonotype has a count of ten or more. The chain employs TRBV3-1 and TRBJ2-3; the match to TRBD2 covers 13 bases. The CDR3 is 18 amino acids. V shed 6 bases and J 8 bases; nucleotides not matched to a gene: 17. Germline V gene data show CDR1 as LGHDT and CDR2 as YNNKEL (reference sequence). CDR3 nucleotide sequence: TGTGCCAGCAGTTACAATCTACCGGGACTAGCGGGAAGGGCTACGCAGTATTTT. Translation gives CASSYNLPGLAGRATQYF.

In this sample, this clonotype turned up a few times. The V gene is TRBV7-2, the J gene TRBJ2-3; D perhaps matches TRBD2 (5 bases). This CDR3 has 14 residues. V was clipped by 4 bases and J by 10 bases, with 18 bases between them. Germline loops: CDR1 SGHTA, CDR2 FQGNSA. The CDR3 DNA follows: TGTGCCAGCAGCTCTGCCGGGGTTCGGACGCCGCAGTATTTT. Protein: CASSSAGVRTPQYF.

This clonotype was counted at least ten times. The rearrangement links TRBV29-1 to TRBJ2-5, with TRBD1 matching over 7 bases. Germline V gene lookup returns CDR1 SQVTM and CDR2 ANQGSEA. This CDR3 region has 14 residues. V gave up 7 bases and J gave up 2 bases; unmatched junction bases: 10. This CDR3 reads CSGWTGPLQETQYF. CDR3 sequence (DNA): TGCAGCGGGTGGACAGGCCCCTTACAAGAGACCCAGTACTTC.

This clonotype was counted at least ten times. The genes are TRBV5-6 and TRBJ2-7; the D gene is possibly TRBD1 (6 bases). The CDR3 runs to 15 residues. Looked up from germline, CDR1 is SGHDT and CDR2 is YYEEEE. V lost 0 bases to trimming and J lost 3 bases, with 13 bases between them. This CDR3 is CASSLAPTGDYEQYF. CDR3 coding DNA: TGTGCCAGCAGCTTGGCCCCGACAGGAGACTACGAGCAGTACTTC. Using reference TRBV5-6 and TRBJ2-7 for the parts outside the CDR3, the full variable domain is DAGVTQSPTHLIKTRGQQVTLRCSPKSGHDTVSWYQQALGQGPQFIFQYYEEEERQRGNFPDRFSGHQFPNYSSELNVNALLLGDSALYLCASSLAPTGDYEQYFGPGTRLTVT.

The J gene is TRBJ2-5, the V gene TRBV12-3 or TRBV12-4; 9 bases are a match to TRBD2. The ends lost 10 bases at V and 4 bases at J; junction bases unmatched: 10. The CDR3 is made up of 14 amino acids. CDR3 in amino acids: CATTLAGVGETQYF. In nucleotides, the CDR3 is TGTGCCACCACCTTAGCGGGAGTAGGAGAGACCCAGTACTTC.

This clonotype was recorded at least ten times. This sequence joins TRBV29-1 and TRBJ2-1, with 10 bases identical to TRBD2. CDR3 length equals 14 residues. In germline, CDR1 is SQVTM, CDR2 ANQGSEA. With 7 bases clipped from V and 7 bases from J, the junction kept 10 bases outside the gene matches. The CDR3 sequence is CSACLLAGGNEQFF. The CDR3 DNA reads TGCAGCGCCTGCCTCTTAGCGGGAGGTAATGAGCAGTTCTTC.

This clonotype was counted between two and nine times. The V and J genes are TRBV5-1 and TRBJ2-5; D is perhaps TRBD1 (6 bases). V was shortened by 3 bases and J by 5 bases, with 20 bases between the two germline ends. The germline gives CDR1 SGHRS, CDR2 YFSETQ. CDR3 length: 16 residues. CDR3 sequence reads: CASSWGPASPGETQYF. The CDR3 bases are TGCGCCAGCAGCTGGGGGCCGGCTAGTCCGGGGGAGACCCAGTACTTC.

This clonotype was seen ten or more times. The chain is built from TRBV5-1 and TRBJ1-1; D not certain. This CDR3 spans 14 amino acids. Germline V gives CDR1 SGHRS, CDR2 YFSETQ. V lost 9 bases, J lost 0 bases, and 15 bases lay in between. CDR3 nucleotide sequence: TGCGCCACCCGGTTTGGGGTGATGAACACTGAAGCTTTCTTT. Translated: CATRFGVMNTEAFF.

Ten or more counts support this clonotype. In nucleotides, the CDR3 is TGTGCCATCTTCCAGGGGGCGGACACTGAAGCTTTCTTT. The encoded protein is CAIFQGADTEAFF. The V and J genes are TRBV6-6 and TRBJ1-1; TRBD1 matches 8 bases. The junction had 7 bases not matched to a gene; V was cut back by 10 bases and J by 3 bases. This CDR3 comprises 13 residues. Germline V gene sequence: CDR1 MNHNY, CDR2 SVGAGI (reference sequence).

This clonotype was observed many times. The chain joins TRBV6-1 to TRBJ2-3; 7 positions match TRBD2. CDR1 MNHNS and CDR2 SASEGT come from the germline V gene. This CDR3 spans 15 amino acids. V lost 4 bases, J lost 4 bases, and 8 bases stayed unmatched. The CDR3 is CASSGAAGRSDTQYF. CDR3 sequence (DNA): TGTGCCAGCAGTGGAGCAGCGGGGAGGTCAGATACGCAGTATTTT.

In its sample, this clonotype was seen many times. The chain has TRBV6-6 and TRBJ2-5, with TRBD2 matching 7 bases. Germline CDR1 and CDR2: MNHNY and SVGAGI (reference sequence). The CDR3 spans 16 residues. V was clipped by 2 bases and J by 0 bases; unmatched bases: 6. CDR3 amino acids: CASSYNPSGDQETQYF. The CDR3 region has the DNA TGTGCCAGCAGTTACAATCCTAGCGGAGACCAAGAGACCCAGTACTTC.

This clonotype has a count of ten or more. The J gene is TRBJ1-2, the V gene TRBV4-2; D unclear. The CDR3 is 15 amino acids. V dropped 1 base and J dropped 4 bases, with 13 bases sitting between them. Per the germline V gene, CDR1 is LGHNA and CDR2 is YNFKEQ. The CDR3 region is CASSQVPVGVYGYTF. CDR3 DNA sequence: TGTGCCAGCAGCCAAGTACCCGTAGGAGTCTATGGCTACACCTTC.

In this sample, this clonotype turned up a few times. The chain combines TRBV4-2 with TRBJ1-1; D not resolved. V lost 4 bases to trimming and J lost 10 bases, with 16 bases between them. There are 13 residues in the CDR3. Per germline, CDR1 LGHNA and CDR2 YNFKEQ. The CDR3 region is CASSPLTGKSAFF. Here the CDR3 DNA reads TGTGCCAGCAGCCCACTCACGGGGAAATCAGCTTTCTTT.

This clonotype was counted at least ten times. This chain joins TRBV6-6 and TRBJ2-7; 8 nucleotides line up with TRBD2. In germline, CDR1 is MNHNY, CDR2 SVGAGI (reference sequence). Trimming took 6 bases from V and 5 from J; bases not matched to a gene: 12. The CDR3 has 15 amino acids. In DNA, the CDR3 is TGTGCCAGCAGCCCCCCCGGGAGCGGGAGTAACGAGCAGTACTTC. This translates into CASSPPGSGSNEQYF.

This clonotype was counted a few times. V and J are TRBV28 and TRBJ2-3, with a tentative D call TRBD2 (5 bases). The CDR3 has 17 residues. Trimming shortened V by 1 base and J by 4 bases, and 18 bases separated the two germline ends. The V gene's germline CDR1 is MDHEN and CDR2 SYDVKM. The CDR3 nucleotides are TGTGCCAGCAGTTTATTGTCGGCTGGTGGGAGCGCAGATACGCAGTATTTT. Amino acid sequence: CASSLLSAGGSADTQYF.

The table lists this clonotype with many counts. The genes are TRBV24-1 and TRBJ2-1, with D perhaps assigned TRBD1 or TRBD2 (5 bases each). The CDR3 has 13 amino acids. The germline V gene has CDR1 KGHDR and CDR2 SFDVKD. Trimming stripped 2 bases from V and 7 bases from J, with 8 bases between. The DNA of the CDR3 is TGTGCCACCAGTGATTGGGGGAAGAATGAGCAGTTCTTC. Its translation: CATSDWGKNEQFF.

This clonotype was counted ten times or more. The gene calls are TRBV4-1 and TRBJ2-7; D possibly uses TRBD1 or TRBD2 (5 bases each). The CDR3 extends over 13 amino acids. V was cut by 4 bases and J by 2 bases, with 9 bases left in between. Germline V CDR1 and CDR2: MGHRA, YSYEKL. CDR3 nucleotide sequence: TGCGCCAGCAGCCGGGACCCCACCTACGAGCAGTACTTC. Residues: CASSRDPTYEQYF.

Many counts were recorded for this clonotype. The chain is built from TRBV20-1 and TRBJ2-3; 9 positions match TRBD2. This CDR3 has 13 amino acids. Germline V gene lookup returns CDR1 DFQATT and CDR2 SNEGSKA (reference sequence). CDR3 nucleotide sequence: TGCAGGGGGACTAGCCCCAGTTCGGGTACGCAGTATTTT. This translates into CRGTSPSSGTQYF.

In this sample, this clonotype turned up many times. The rearrangement uses TRBV10-3 and TRBJ2-3, with 7 bases aligning to TRBD2. CDR1 and CDR2 from the germline V gene are ENHRY and SYGVKD. This CDR3 comprises 15 residues. Trimming removed 2 bases from V and 0 bases from J; junction bases left unmatched: 2. The CDR3 is CAISESSGSTDTQYF. The CDR3 region has the DNA TGTGCCATCAGTGAGAGTAGCGGGAGCACAGATACGCAGTATTTT.

This clonotype was seen many times. J is TRBJ2-7 and V is TRBV20-1, with TRBD1 matching 7 bases. Germline lookup yields CDR1 DFQATT and CDR2 SNEGSKA (reference sequence). The CDR3 length is 17 residues. V was pared by 1 base and J by 0 bases, with 12 bases of the junction left unmatched. The CDR3 is CSARVKGTGTDSYEQYF. The CDR3 coding sequence is TGCAGTGCTAGAGTAAAGGGGACCGGGACAGACTCCTACGAGCAGTACTTC.

This clonotype occurred many times. The CDR3 spells CASGTGSNTGELFF. CDR3 coding DNA: TGCGCCAGCGGGACAGGGTCGAACACCGGGGAGCTGTTTTTT. The genes are TRBV5-1 and TRBJ2-2; 9 bases map to TRBD1. V lost 7 bases and J lost 0; bases outside the gene matches: 1. This CDR3 is 14 amino acids long. Germline V gene lookup returns CDR1 SGHRS and CDR2 YFSETQ.